This T cell receptor beta chain derives from a study of T-cell reconstitution after alpha-beta-depleted transplantation in children. Using unique molecular identifiers, the investigators prepared the TCRbeta library. TCRdb redid the calling of the PCR reads with MiXCR, one entry per CDR3 protein. The sample has 120,000 or so distinct CDR3 sequences; 23% are singletons. This clonotype was recorded at least ten times. Its antigen remains unknown. V lost 2 bases to trimming and J lost 5 bases; unmatched junction nucleotides: 2. The CDR3 runs to 13 residues. CDR1 is DFQATT and CDR2 is SNEGSKA in the germline V gene (reference sequence). Study results and caveats: Reportedly, alpha-beta T cells present about two months post-transplant originated from several hundred expanded clones of graft origin. In some patients, recipient T cells and intrathymic progenitors surviving conditioning explained high day-60 diversity. Among T cells one year after transplant, newly produced cells accounted for most counts and diversity.

This specimen was PBMCs, mostly from graft donor cells, taken 180 days after TCRalphabeta/CD19-depleted stem cell transplant. The chain carries TRBV20-1 and TRBJ2-2, with TRBD2 identical over 7 bases. This TCR was recovered from a male patient aged 2-15 years who had a stem cell transplant for chronic granulomatous disease, so the T cells may come from the graft donor. The CDR3 spells CSARRTRTGELFF. In DNA, the CDR3 is TGCAGTGCTAGAAGGACTAGAACCGGGGAGCTGTTTTTT.